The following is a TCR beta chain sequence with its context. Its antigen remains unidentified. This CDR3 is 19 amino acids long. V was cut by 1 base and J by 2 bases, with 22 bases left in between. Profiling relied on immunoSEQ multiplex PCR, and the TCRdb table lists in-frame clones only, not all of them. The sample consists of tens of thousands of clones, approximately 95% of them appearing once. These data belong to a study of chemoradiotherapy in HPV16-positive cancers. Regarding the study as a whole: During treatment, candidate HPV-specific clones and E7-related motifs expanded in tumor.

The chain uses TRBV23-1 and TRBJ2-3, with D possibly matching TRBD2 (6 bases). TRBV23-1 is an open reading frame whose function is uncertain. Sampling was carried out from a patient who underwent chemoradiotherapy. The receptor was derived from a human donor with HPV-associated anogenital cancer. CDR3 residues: CASSQCGVGRSEATDTQYF. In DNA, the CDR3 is TGCGCCAGCAGTCAATGCGGGGTTGGGAGGAGCGAGGCCACAGATACGCAGTATTTT.